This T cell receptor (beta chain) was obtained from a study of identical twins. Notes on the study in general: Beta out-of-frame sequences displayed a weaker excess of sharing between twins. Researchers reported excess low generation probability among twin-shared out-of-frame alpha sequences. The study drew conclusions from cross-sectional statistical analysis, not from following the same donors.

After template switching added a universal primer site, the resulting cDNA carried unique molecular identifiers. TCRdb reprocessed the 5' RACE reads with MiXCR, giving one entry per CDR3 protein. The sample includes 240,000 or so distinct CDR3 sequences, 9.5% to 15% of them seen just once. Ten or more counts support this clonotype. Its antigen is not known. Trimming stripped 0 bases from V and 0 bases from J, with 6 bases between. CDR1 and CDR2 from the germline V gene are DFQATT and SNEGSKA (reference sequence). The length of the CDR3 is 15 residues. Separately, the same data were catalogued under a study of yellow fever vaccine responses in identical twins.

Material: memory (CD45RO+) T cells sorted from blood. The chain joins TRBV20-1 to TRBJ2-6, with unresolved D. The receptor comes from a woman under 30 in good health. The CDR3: CSARDPRSGANVLTF. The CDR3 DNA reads TGCAGTGCTAGAGATCCTCGCTCTGGGGCCAACGTCCTGACTTTC.